The clone carrying this T cell receptor beta chain was seen ten or more times. The antigen remains undetermined. This specimen comes from a study of T-cell memory formation after mild COVID-19. Across the study: TCR clusters mostly belonged to single donors. General observations from the study: CD4+ clones that contracted lay mainly in CM and EM; CD8+ ones lay in EMRA. From day 15 to 85, contracting clones were balanced between CD4 and CD8, whereas later expanders leaned toward CD4+.

Trimming left V 6 bases short and J 0 bases short, with 11 bases between. In germline, CDR1 is LGHDT, CDR2 YNNKEL (reference sequence). The CDR3 is 15 amino acids. TCRdb processed the 5' RACE reads anew with MiXCR; each CDR3 protein has one entry. The sample yields about 400,000 distinct CDR3 sequences, approximately 15% seen once. The specimen sequenced was PBMCs or a T cell subset sorted from them (not recorded which). This sequence originates from a man between 18 and 29 years old who had mild COVID-19 (a few samples of this study predate the infection). Cell type and time point are not known. The chain joins TRBV3-1 to TRBJ2-2; D is perhaps TRBD1 (6 bases). CDR3 in amino acids: CASSRDTSNTGELFF. The CDR3 DNA reads TGTGCCAGCAGTCGGGACACCTCGAACACCGGGGAGCTGTTTTTT.